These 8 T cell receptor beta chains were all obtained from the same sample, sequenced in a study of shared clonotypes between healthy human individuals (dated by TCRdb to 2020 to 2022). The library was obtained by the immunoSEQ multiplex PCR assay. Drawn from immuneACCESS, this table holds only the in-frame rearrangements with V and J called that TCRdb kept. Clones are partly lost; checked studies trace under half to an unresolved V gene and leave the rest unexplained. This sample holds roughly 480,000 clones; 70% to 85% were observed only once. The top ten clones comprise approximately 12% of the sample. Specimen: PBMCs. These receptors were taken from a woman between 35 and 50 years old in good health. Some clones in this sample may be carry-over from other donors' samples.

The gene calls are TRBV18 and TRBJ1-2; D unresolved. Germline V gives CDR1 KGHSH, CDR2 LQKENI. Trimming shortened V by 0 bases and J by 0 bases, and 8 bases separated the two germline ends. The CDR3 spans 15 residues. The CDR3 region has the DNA TGTGCCAGCTCACCACCGAGTTTAGCTAACTATGGCTACACCTTC. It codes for CASSPPSLANYGYTF.

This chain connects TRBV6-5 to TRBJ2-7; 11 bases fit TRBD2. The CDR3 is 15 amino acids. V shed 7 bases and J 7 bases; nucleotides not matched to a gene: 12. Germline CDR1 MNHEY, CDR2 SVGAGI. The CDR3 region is CASTLNGLAGGEQYF. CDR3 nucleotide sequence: TGTGCCAGCACTCTTAATGGGCTAGCGGGAGGAGAGCAGTACTTC.

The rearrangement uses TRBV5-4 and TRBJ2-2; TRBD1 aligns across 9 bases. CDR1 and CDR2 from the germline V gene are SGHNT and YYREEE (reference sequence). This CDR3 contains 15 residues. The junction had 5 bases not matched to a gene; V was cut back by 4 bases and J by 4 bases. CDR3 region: CASSGDRASTGELFF. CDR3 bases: TGTGCCAGCAGCGGGGACAGGGCCTCCACCGGGGAGCTGTTTTTT. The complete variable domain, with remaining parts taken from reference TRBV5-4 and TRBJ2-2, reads ETGVTQSPTHLIKTRGQQVTLRCSSQSGHNTVSWYQQALGQGPQFIFQYYREEENGRGNFPPRFSGLQFPNYSSELNVNALELDDSALYLCASSGDRASTGELFFGEGSRLTVL.

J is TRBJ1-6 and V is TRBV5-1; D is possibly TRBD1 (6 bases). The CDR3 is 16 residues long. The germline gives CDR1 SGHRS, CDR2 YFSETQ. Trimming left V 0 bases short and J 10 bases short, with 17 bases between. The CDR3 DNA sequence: TGCGCCAGCAGCTTGGCCCCAACAGGGTGGGGGTCACCCCTCCACTTT. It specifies CASSLAPTGWGSPLHF.

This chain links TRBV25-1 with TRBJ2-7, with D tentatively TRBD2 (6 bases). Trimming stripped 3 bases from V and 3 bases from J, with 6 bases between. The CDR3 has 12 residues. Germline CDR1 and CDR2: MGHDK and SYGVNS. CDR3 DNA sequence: TGTGCCAGCAGTGAGGGACTCTACGAGCAGTACTTC. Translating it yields CASSEGLYEQYF.

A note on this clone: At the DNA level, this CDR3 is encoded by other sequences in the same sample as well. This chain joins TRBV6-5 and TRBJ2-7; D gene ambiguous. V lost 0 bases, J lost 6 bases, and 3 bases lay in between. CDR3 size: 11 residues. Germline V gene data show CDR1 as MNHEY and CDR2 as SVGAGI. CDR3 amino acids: CASSYSGEQYF. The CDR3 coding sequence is TGTGCCAGCAGTTACTCCGGCGAGCAGTACTTC.

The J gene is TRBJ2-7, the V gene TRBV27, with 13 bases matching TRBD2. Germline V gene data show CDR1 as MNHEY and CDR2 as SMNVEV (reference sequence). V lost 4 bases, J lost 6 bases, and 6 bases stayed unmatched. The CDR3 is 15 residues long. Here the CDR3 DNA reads TGTGCCAGCAGTTCGGGACTAGCGGGATCCCCCGAGCAGTACTTC. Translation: CASSSGLAGSPEQYF.

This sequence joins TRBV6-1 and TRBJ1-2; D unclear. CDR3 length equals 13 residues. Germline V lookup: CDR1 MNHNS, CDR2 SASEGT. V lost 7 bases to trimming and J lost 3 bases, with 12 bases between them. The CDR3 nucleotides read TGTGCCAGCACCCCTAACCCCCACTATGGCTACACCTTC. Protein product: CASTPNPHYGYTF.